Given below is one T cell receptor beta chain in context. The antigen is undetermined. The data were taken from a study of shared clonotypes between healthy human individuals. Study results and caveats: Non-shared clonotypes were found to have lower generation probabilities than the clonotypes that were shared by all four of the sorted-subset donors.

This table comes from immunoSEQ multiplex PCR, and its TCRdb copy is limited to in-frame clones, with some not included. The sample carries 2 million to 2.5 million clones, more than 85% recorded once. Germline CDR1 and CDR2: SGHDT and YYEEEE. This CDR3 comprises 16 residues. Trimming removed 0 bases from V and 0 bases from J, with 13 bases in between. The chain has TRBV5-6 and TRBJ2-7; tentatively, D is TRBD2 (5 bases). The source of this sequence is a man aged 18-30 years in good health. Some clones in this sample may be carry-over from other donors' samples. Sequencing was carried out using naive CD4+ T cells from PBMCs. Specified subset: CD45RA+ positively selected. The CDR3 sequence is CASSLAGAGSSYEQYF. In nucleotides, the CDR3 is TGTGCCAGCAGCTTGGCCGGTGCGGGCAGCTCCTACGAGCAGTACTTC.